The next 32 T cell receptor beta chains were all read from a single sample in a study of cytomegalovirus exposure and HLA in healthy donors. 13 Jbeta primers and 60 Vbeta primers were used for the PCR. Libraries were prepared by immunoSEQ multiplex PCR; TCRdb keeps only in-frame clonotypes and omits some of them. In the table there are some 140,000 clones, 75% to 90% of which are singletons. Sequencing was carried out using PBMCs. These receptor sequences come from a woman aged 25 to 39 in good health and CMV-seropositive.

This clone was observed a single time. This rearrangement joins TRBV6-4 to TRBJ2-3, with 9 bases lining up with TRBD2. Trimming removed 5 bases from V and 0 bases from J; junction bases left unmatched: 3. Germline V gives CDR1 MRHNA, CDR2 SNTAGT. The CDR3 is made up of 15 amino acids. Here the CDR3 DNA reads TGTGCCAGCAGTAGTCTAGCGGGAAGCACAGATACGCAGTATTTT. Protein product: CASSSLAGSTDTQYF.

The chain recombines TRBV18 with TRBJ2-5, with a possible D match to TRBD2 (6 bases). There are 13 residues in the CDR3. Trimming took 3 bases from V and 5 from J, leaving 10 bases between them. CDR1 is KGHSH, CDR2 LQKENI, per germline. The chain's CDR3 is CASSPGGRETQYF. The CDR3, as DNA: TGTGCCAGCTCACCGGGGGGACGGGAGACCCAGTACTTC.

This sequence joins TRBV5-1 and TRBJ1-4; D is ambiguous. The germline V gene has CDR1 SGHRS and CDR2 YFSETQ. Deletions cut 4 bases from V and 5 bases from J, with 12 bases between. This CDR3 is built from 14 residues. The CDR3 nucleotides are TGCGCCAGCAGCCTGTCAGGCTCCAATGAAAAACTGTTTTTT. Translated: CASSLSGSNEKLFF. Variable domain in full (rest from reference TRBV5-1 and TRBJ1-4): KAGVTQTPRYLIKTRGQQVTLSCSPISGHRSVSWYQQTPGQGLQFLFEYFSETQRNKGNFPGRFSGRQFSNSRSEMNVSTLELGDSALYLCASSLSGSNEKLFFGSGTQLSVL.

The rearrangement links TRBV29-1 to TRBJ2-6, with D tentatively TRBD1 (6 bases). V was pared by 2 bases and J by 2 bases, with 10 bases between. Per the germline V gene, CDR1 is SQVTM and CDR2 is ANQGSEA. The CDR3 length is 15 residues. CDR3 DNA sequence: TGCAGCGTTGAAAATGAGGGGGCTGGGGCCAACGTCCTGACTTTC. It specifies CSVENEGAGANVLTF.

The chain couples TRBV6-1 to TRBJ1-2, with a tentative D call TRBD1 (5 bases). Trimming left V 3 bases short and J 7 bases short, with 12 bases between. Per germline, CDR1 MNHNS and CDR2 SASEGT. The CDR3 has 13 residues. The CDR3 reads CASSETVSGGYTF. For the CDR3, the DNA is TGTGCCAGCAGTGAGACAGTCTCAGGTGGCTACACCTTC.

The rearrangement uses TRBV27 and TRBJ1-2; TRBD1 matches 7 bases. V was pared by 5 bases and J by 5 bases, with 8 bases of the junction left unmatched. This CDR3 is 14 amino acids long. CDR1 is MNHEY, CDR2 SMNVEV, per germline (reference sequence). The CDR3 loop is CASSPRDSSYGYTF. The CDR3 DNA is TGTGCCAGCAGTCCTCGGGACAGCTCTTATGGCTACACCTTC.

V usage is TRBV6-1 and J usage is TRBJ1-1, with 9 bases lining up with TRBD1. The CDR3 is 11 amino acids. The germline V gene has CDR1 MNHNS and CDR2 SASEGT. V shed 6 bases, J shed 10 bases, and the junction held 3 bases outside the gene matches. The CDR3 sequence is CASRTGGGAFF. CDR3 bases: TGTGCCAGCAGGACAGGGGGGGGAGCTTTCTTT.

The J gene is TRBJ2-7, the V gene TRBV5-1, with D possibly being TRBD2 (5 bases). Germline assignment: CDR1 SGHRS and CDR2 YFSETQ. There are 13 residues in the CDR3. V dropped 0 bases and J dropped 6 bases, with 10 bases sitting between them. The CDR3 sequence: CASSLDTGSEQYF. DNA of the CDR3: TGCGCCAGCAGCTTGGATACGGGGTCCGAGCAGTACTTC.

The rearrangement joins TRBV20-1 to TRBJ1-2, with D maybe TRBD1 (5 bases). With 6 bases removed from V and 1 base from J, the gap between germline ends came to 6 bases. Germline CDR1 is DFQATT and CDR2 is SNEGSKA (reference sequence). The CDR3 length is 11 residues. The CDR3 sequence: CSATDNYGYTF. CDR3 in DNA: TGCAGTGCGACAGATAACTATGGCTACACCTTC.

This chain links TRBV28 with TRBJ2-2; D unresolved. The length of the CDR3 is 16 residues. Per germline, CDR1 MDHEN and CDR2 SYDVKM. The V gene lost 5 bases and the J gene lost 4 bases, with 17 bases spanning the gap. The CDR3 nucleotides are TGTGCCAGCAGTCACCAGTTCCTTTCCCGCACCGGGGAGCTGTTTTTT. It yields the protein CASSHQFLSRTGELFF.

In its sample, this clone was seen once. The V gene is TRBV29-1, the J gene TRBJ2-4, with a weak D call TRBD1 (5 bases). The V gene lost 3 bases and the J gene lost 6 bases, with 15 bases spanning the gap. Germline CDR1 reads SQVTM; CDR2 reads ANQGSEA. The CDR3 extends over 14 amino acids. In DNA, the CDR3 is TGCAGCGTTGAGGGCAGGGAAGGTGGAAACATTCAGTACTTC. Protein: CSVEGREGGNIQYF.

The count of this clone is one. The chain recombines TRBV21-1 with TRBJ2-7; the DNA was not used to check the table's D call, TRBD1. TRBV21-1 is described as a pseudogene. There are 17 residues in the CDR3. The CDR3 loop reads CASSTTTGTGGPYEQYF. DNA of the CDR3: TGTGCCAGCAGCACCACAACCGGGACAGGGGGACCCTACGAGCAGTACTTC.

The chain uses TRBV29-1 and TRBJ2-1; the D gene is possibly TRBD1 (5 bases). V was cut by 4 bases and J by 5 bases, with 18 bases left in between. There are 15 residues in the CDR3. Germline values: CDR1 SQVTM, CDR2 ANQGSEA. CDR3 in amino acids: CSVGQYESRNNEQFF. In DNA form, the CDR3 reads TGCAGCGTTGGACAGTACGAGAGTCGGAACAATGAGCAGTTCTTC.

The chain has TRBV30 and TRBJ2-3; a possible D gene is TRBD2 (6 bases). Trimming took 5 bases from V and 0 from J, leaving 12 bases between them. CDR1 and CDR2 (germline): GTSNPN, SVGIG (reference sequence). The CDR3 runs to 14 residues. The CDR3 spells CAWRTTSSTDTQYF. CDR3 nucleotide sequence: TGTGCCTGGCGGACTACCTCTAGCACAGATACGCAGTATTTT.

The V call is TRBV20-1, the J call TRBJ1-3; D not resolved. Germline V gene sequence: CDR1 DFQATT, CDR2 SNEGSKA (reference sequence). CDR3 length equals 11 residues. Trimming pared 7 bases from V and 3 bases from J, leaving 7 bases between. CDR3 nucleotide sequence: TGCAGTGGAGGAGGTGGAAACACCATATATTTT. This gives the protein CSGGGGNTIYF.

The J gene is TRBJ2-3, the V gene TRBV6-5; TRBD2 aligns across 10 bases. V shed 5 bases and J 4 bases; nucleotides not matched to a gene: 6. Germline V CDR1 and CDR2: MNHEY, SVGAGI. There are 15 residues in the CDR3. For the CDR3, the DNA is TGTGCCAGCAGTCCTCTAGCGGGGGACCCAGATACGCAGTATTTT. It specifies CASSPLAGDPDTQYF.

V gene TRBV28 combines with J gene TRBJ1-3, with 8 bases identical to TRBD1. This CDR3 is 17 amino acids long. Germline V gene data show CDR1 as MDHEN and CDR2 as SYDVKM. The trim removed 4 bases at V and 4 bases at J, leaving 12 bases unmatched. Here the CDR3 reads CASSYYRGLADGNTIYF. The CDR3 DNA reads as TGTGCCAGCAGTTACTACAGGGGGTTAGCGGACGGAAACACCATATATTTT.

CDR3: CSVEGRRGDEAFF. The CDR3 bases are TGCAGCGTTGAAGGCCGTCGGGGAGATGAAGCTTTCTTT. The genes are TRBV29-1 and TRBJ1-1; D is unclear. CDR3 length: 13 residues. V was shortened by 1 base and J by 7 bases, with 13 bases between the two germline ends. In germline, CDR1 is SQVTM, CDR2 ANQGSEA.

J is TRBJ2-2 and V is TRBV4-1, with D perhaps TRBD2 (6 bases). V lost 3 bases and J 4 bases, leaving 15 bases between the germline ends. Germline V lookup: CDR1 MGHRA, CDR2 YSYEKL. This CDR3 is built from 16 residues. In DNA, the CDR3 is TGCGCCAGCAGCCAGTGGAGCGGGCGACCCACCGGGGAGCTGTTTTTT. Translation gives CASSQWSGRPTGELFF.

In its sample, this clone was seen a few times. The CDR3 loop is CASSLTGYGYTF. DNA of the CDR3: TGTGCCAGCAGCCTCACAGGTTATGGCTACACCTTC. The chain employs TRBV7-9 and TRBJ1-2; tentatively, D is TRBD1 (5 bases). V lost 5 bases and J lost 5, with 9 bases in between. Germline V lookup: CDR1 SEHNR, CDR2 FQNEAQ (reference sequence). This CDR3 has 12 amino acids.

This clone showed up just once. J is TRBJ1-2 and V is TRBV2; D possibly corresponds to TRBD1 (5 bases). Germline CDR1 reads SNHLY; CDR2 reads FYNNEI. The CDR3 is 12 residues long. V was trimmed by 2 bases and J by 6 bases, leaving 7 bases between them. CDR3 DNA: TGTGCCAGCAGTGAACAGGGAAATGGCTACACCTTC. Translating it yields CASSEQGNGYTF.

This chain joins TRBV19 and TRBJ1-1; 11 nucleotides match TRBD1. The germline gives CDR1 LNHDA, CDR2 SQIVND (reference sequence). Trimming cost V 3 bases and J 0 bases; bases outside gene matches: 3. This CDR3 is built from 16 residues. As DNA, the CDR3 is TGTGCCAGTAGTATTGGGACAGGGGGTATGAACACTGAAGCTTTCTTT. Translated: CASSIGTGGMNTEAFF.

In its sample, this clone was seen a few times. The chain combines TRBV19 with TRBJ1-2; D may be TRBD1 (5 bases). CDR1 and CDR2 from the germline V gene are LNHDA and SQIVND (reference sequence). The CDR3 loop spans 13 amino acids. Trimming removed 5 bases from V and 2 bases from J, with 9 bases in between. The CDR3 coding sequence is TGTGCCAGTAGTTTCGGGGGGAACTATGGCTACACCTTC. This codes for CASSFGGNYGYTF.

The V gene is TRBV9, the J gene TRBJ2-4; TRBD2 aligns across 9 bases. CDR1 is SGDLS, CDR2 YYNGEE, per germline. The J segment lost 5 bases and the V segment lost 0 bases, leaving 9 bases of the junction unmatched. CDR3 size: 17 residues. As DNA, the CDR3 is TGTGCCAGCAGCGTAGGTCTAGCGGGGTGGCGGGAAAACATTCAGTACTTC. It specifies CASSVGLAGWRENIQYF.

The J gene is TRBJ2-7, the V gene TRBV9, with D possibly being TRBD1 (5 bases). Germline lookup yields CDR1 SGDLS and CDR2 YYNGEE. This CDR3 has 15 residues. Trimming stripped 0 bases from V and 6 bases from J, with 16 bases between. This CDR3 is CASSVDPLRRGEQYF. CDR3 bases: TGTGCCAGCAGCGTAGATCCCTTGAGAAGGGGCGAGCAGTACTTC.

This chain links TRBV7-3 with TRBJ1-5; possibly TRBD1 for D (5 bases). Per the germline V gene, CDR1 is SGHTA and CDR2 is FQGTGA. Trimming pared 7 bases from V and 7 bases from J, leaving 17 bases between. The length of the CDR3 is 14 residues. The CDR3 reads CASKLPWTFQPQHF. The CDR3 DNA sequence: TGTGCCAGCAAACTACCCTGGACATTCCAGCCCCAGCATTTT.

V gene TRBV30 combines with J gene TRBJ2-7, with 8 bases matching TRBD1. Germline V gene sequence: CDR1 GTSNPN, CDR2 SVGIG (reference sequence). This CDR3 region has 14 residues. V gave up 4 bases and J gave up 2 bases; unmatched junction bases: 7. This chain's CDR3 is CAWIDRGTPYEQYF. In DNA, the CDR3 is TGTGCCTGGATCGACAGGGGCACCCCCTACGAGCAGTACTTC.

V usage is TRBV2 and J usage is TRBJ2-3, with TRBD2 matching over 9 bases. CDR1 SNHLY and CDR2 FYNNEI come from the germline V gene. This CDR3 has 14 amino acids. Trimming at V came to 6 bases and at J to 1 base, leaving 2 bases not matched to a gene. CDR3 in amino acids: CASRTSGGTDTQYF. Written as DNA, the CDR3 is TGTGCCAGCAGGACTAGCGGTGGCACAGATACGCAGTATTTT.

Of note for this clone: This same CDR3 is encoded by further DNA sequences in the sample. The J gene is TRBJ1-2, the V gene TRBV27; 7 bases agree with TRBD1. Germline V gives CDR1 MNHEY, CDR2 SMNVEV (reference sequence). V lost 5 bases to trimming and J lost 2 bases; unmatched junction nucleotides: 2. CDR3 length: 13 residues. The CDR3 DNA reads TGTGCCAGCAGTCTGACAGGGAACTATGGCTACACCTTC. As protein: CASSLTGNYGYTF.

About this clone itself: The junction departs from the called germline gene at one end, perhaps through a read error. The J gene is TRBJ2-2, the V gene TRBV5-1; the match to TRBD1 covers 8 bases. The CDR3 consists of 15 residues. The germline V gene encodes CDR1 SGHRS and CDR2 YFSETQ. The chain's CDR3 is CASSLDRANTGELFF. The DNA for the CDR3 is TGCGCCAGCAGTTTGGACAGGGCGAACACCGGGGAGCTGTTTTTT.

The V and J genes are TRBV4-1 and TRBJ2-7; D might be TRBD2 (6 bases). The CDR3 runs 14 residues. Germline V lookup: CDR1 MGHRA, CDR2 YSYEKL. V was trimmed by 4 bases and J by 1 base, leaving 11 bases between them. For the CDR3, the DNA is TGCGCCAGCAGCCCGCGGGCGGGATCCTACGAGCAGTACTTC. Its protein product is CASSPRAGSYEQYF.

This clone was detected only a few times. The chain employs TRBV6-4 and TRBJ1-1; D remains ambiguous. V was clipped by 5 bases and J by 0 bases, with 7 bases between them. This CDR3 is 13 amino acids long. Germline-derived CDR1 and CDR2 are MRHNA and SNTAGT. The DNA for the CDR3 is TGTGCCAGCAGTACTGAGGTGAACACTGAAGCTTTCTTT. Translated, it gives CASSTEVNTEAFF.